This T cell receptor (beta chain) appears in the sequencing data of a study of blood T cell repertoires in COVID-19 (dated by TCRdb to the early 2020s). Study-level background: The collaborator samples originated in the United States, Italy and Spain and spanned the acute and convalescent phases of COVID-19. The material from the prospective study consisted of cDNA or gDNA derived from T cells, B-cell-depleted T cells, or PBMCs. The dataset comprised deeply sampled blood TCRbeta repertoires from subjects exposed to, actively infected with, or recovered from COVID-19. The repertoires were released in a freely available public database meant as a resource for research on the immune response to SARS-CoV-2. Samples were obtained from the ongoing ImmuneRACE study (first 160 participants) and from 1,200 or so subjects provided by 6 global collaborators. A de-identified subject ID, COVID-19 status, age in years and sex were almost always included in the sample metadata. HLA class I and class II types, where available, came from metadata supplied by the sample provider rather than from assay-based typing.

Summary of the overall study and its limitations: The quantity of clinical and demographic metadata differed by source and by participant and was supplied without curation.

TCRbeta CDR3 regions were amplified from genomic DNA by means of the immunoSEQ Assay, a bias-controlled multiplex PCR. The source study handled its data this way. The number of nucleated cells in each sample was estimated from the amplification of reference gene primers within the assay. To quantify the absolute abundance of each unique TCRbeta CDR3 rearrangement, sequence reads were collapsed and filtered. Productive Simpson clonality was computed per sample as the square root of Simpson's diversity index over productive rearrangements. TCRdb took this table from immuneACCESS and kept in-frame rearrangements with V and J called. Such tables lack part of the clones; where checked against another copy, unresolved V genes explain under half of the gap, and the rest is unexplained. D and trimming were read from the DNA, whereas the V and J calls and clone size are those reported in that table. In all, the sample holds 200,000 to 300,000 clones, and over 70% of those were seen once. Around 7.8% of the sample belongs to the ten largest clones.

Germline trimming: 5 bases from V, 3 bases from J; junction bases outside gene matches: 9. The germline V gene (reference sequence) specifies LNHNV as CDR1 and YYDKDF as CDR2. The CDR3 starts with the cysteine, ends with the phenylalanine, and has 16 residues. CDR3 DNA only is kept here, 48 bases in frame from base 1. Each collaborating institution followed its own protocols to collect whole blood in K2EDTA tubes. Collaborator samples were shipped for TCRbeta analysis as frozen whole blood, isolated PBMCs, or DNA extracted from either sample type. About this clone itself: The antigen it recognizes is unknown. No much larger clone is present one base from it, and per-base qualities are unavailable.

The material sequenced was peripheral blood. The V and J segments used are TRBV15 and TRBJ1-5, with 8 bases aligning to TRBD1. The sequence came from a human donor in a cohort sampled during active COVID-19. The nucleotides are TGTGCCACCAGCGCGGACAGGGCTCCATCCAATCAGCCCCAGCATTTT. It translates as CATSADRAPSNQPQHF.